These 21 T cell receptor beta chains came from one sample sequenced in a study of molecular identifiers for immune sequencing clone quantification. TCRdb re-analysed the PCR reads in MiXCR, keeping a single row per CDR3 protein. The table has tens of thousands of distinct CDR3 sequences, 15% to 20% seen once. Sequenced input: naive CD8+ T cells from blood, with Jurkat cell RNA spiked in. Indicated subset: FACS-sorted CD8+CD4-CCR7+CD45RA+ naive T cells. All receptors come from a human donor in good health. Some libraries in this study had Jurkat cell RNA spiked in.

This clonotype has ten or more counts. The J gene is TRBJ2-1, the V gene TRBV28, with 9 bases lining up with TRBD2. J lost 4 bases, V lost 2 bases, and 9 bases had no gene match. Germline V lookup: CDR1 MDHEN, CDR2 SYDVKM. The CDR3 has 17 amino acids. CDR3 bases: TGTGCCAGCAGTTTAAGGGCGGGACTAGCTTTTTACAATGAGCAGTTCTTC. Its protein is CASSLRAGLAFYNEQFF.

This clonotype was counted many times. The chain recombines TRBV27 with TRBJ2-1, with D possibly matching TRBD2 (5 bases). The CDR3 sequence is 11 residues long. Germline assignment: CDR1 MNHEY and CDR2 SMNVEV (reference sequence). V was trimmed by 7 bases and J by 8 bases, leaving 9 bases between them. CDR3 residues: CASTDFYEQFF. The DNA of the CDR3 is TGTGCCAGCACGGACTTTTATGAGCAGTTCTTC.

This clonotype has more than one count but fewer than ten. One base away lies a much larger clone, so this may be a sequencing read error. The CDR3 region has the DNA TGTACCAGCAGCACCCCTCGAGACAGTGCCTACAATGAGCAGTTCTTC. Protein sequence: CTSSTPRDSAYNEQFF. The genes are TRBV7-9 and TRBJ2-1; TRBD1 might be the D (5 bases). The CDR3 is made up of 16 amino acids. Per the germline V gene, CDR1 is SEHNR and CDR2 is FQNEAQ (reference sequence). Looking up the rest from reference TRBV7-9 and TRBJ2-1 gives the full variable domain: DTGVSQNPRHKITKRGQNVTFRCDPISEHNRLYWYRQTLGQGPEFLTYFQNEAQLEKSRLLSDRFSAERPKGSFSTLEIQRTEQGDSAMYLCTSSTPRDSAYNEQFFGPGTRLTVL.

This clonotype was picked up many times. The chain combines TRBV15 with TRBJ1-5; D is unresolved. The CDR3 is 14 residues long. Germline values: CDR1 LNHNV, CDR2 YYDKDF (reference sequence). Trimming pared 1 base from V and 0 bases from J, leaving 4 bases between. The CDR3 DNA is TGTGCCACCAGCAGAGGGAATAGCAATCAGCCCCAGCATTTT. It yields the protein CATSRGNSNQPQHF. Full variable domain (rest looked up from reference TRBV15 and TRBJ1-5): DAMVIQNPRYQVTQFGKPVTLSCSQTLNHNVMYWYQQKSSQAPKLLFHYYDKDFNNEADTPDNFQSRRPNTSFCFLDIRSPGLGDTAMYLCATSRGNSNQPQHFGDGTRLSIL.

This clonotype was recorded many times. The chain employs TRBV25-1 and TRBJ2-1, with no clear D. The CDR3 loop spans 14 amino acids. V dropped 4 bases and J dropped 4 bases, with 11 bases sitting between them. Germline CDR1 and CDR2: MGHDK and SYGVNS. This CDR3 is CASSGVASYNEQFF. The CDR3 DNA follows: TGTGCCAGCAGTGGAGTCGCCTCGTACAATGAGCAGTTCTTC.

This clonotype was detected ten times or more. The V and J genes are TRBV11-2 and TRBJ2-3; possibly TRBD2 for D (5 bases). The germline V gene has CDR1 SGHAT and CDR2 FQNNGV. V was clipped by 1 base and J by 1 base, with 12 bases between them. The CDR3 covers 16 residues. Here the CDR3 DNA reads TGTGCCAGCAGCTTAGTTCCTAGCCGTGGCACAGATACGCAGTATTTT. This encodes CASSLVPSRGTDTQYF.

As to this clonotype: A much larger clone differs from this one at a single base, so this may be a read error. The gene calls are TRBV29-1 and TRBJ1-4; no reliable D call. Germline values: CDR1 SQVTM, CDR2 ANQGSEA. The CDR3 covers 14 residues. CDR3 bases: TGCAGCGTTGAACTTTCGGCGATTAATGAAAAACTGGTTTTT. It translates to CSVELSAINEKLVF. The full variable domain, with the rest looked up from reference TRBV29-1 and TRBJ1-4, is SAVISQKPSRDICQRGTSLTIQCQVDSQVTMMFWYRQQPGQSLTLIATANQGSEATYESGFVIDKFPISRPNLTFSTLTVSNMSPEDSSIYLCSVELSAINEKLVFGSGTQLSVL.

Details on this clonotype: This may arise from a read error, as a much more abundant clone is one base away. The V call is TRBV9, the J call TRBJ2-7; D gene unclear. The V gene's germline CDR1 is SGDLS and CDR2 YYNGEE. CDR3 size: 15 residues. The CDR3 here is CASSVVGSPVYGQYF. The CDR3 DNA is TGTGCCAGCAGCGTCGTTGGCAGCCCCGTCTACGGGCAGTACTTC.

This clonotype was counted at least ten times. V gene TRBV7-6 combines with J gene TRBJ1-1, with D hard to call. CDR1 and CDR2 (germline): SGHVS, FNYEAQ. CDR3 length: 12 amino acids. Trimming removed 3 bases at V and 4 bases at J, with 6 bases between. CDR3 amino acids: CASSLDPTEAFF. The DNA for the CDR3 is TGTGCCAGCAGCTTGGACCCCACTGAAGCTTTCTTT.

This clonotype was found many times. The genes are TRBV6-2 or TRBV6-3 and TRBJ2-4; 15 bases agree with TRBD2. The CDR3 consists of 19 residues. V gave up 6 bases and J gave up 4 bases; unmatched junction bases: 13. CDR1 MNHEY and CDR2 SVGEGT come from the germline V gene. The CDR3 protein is CASSQVPGLAGGQKNIQYF. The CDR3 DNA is TGTGCCAGCAGCCAAGTCCCGGGACTAGCGGGGGGCCAAAAAAACATTCAGTACTTC.

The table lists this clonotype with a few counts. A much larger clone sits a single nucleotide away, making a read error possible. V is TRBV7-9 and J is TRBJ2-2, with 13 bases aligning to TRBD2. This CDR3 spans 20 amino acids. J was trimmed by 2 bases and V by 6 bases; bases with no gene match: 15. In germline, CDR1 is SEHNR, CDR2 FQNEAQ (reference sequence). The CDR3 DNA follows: TGTGCCAGCAGATCCAGGGGACTAGCGGGAAGTAACACAAACACCGGGGAGCTGTTTTTT. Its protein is CASRSRGLAGSNTNTGELFF.

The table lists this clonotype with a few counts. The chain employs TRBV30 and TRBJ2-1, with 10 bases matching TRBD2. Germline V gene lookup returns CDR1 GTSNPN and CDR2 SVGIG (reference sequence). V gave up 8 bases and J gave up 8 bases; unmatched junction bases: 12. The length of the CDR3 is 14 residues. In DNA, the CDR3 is TGTGCCGGGGAAGCGGGAGGGTTTAGGGATGAGCAGTTCTTC. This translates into CAGEAGGFRDEQFF.

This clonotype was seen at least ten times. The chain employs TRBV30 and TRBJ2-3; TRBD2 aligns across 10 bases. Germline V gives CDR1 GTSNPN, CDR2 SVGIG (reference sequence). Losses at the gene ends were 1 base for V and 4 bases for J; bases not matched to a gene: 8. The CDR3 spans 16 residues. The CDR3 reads CAWSDELAGVSDTQYF. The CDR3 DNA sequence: TGTGCCTGGAGTGACGAGCTAGCGGGAGTCTCAGATACGCAGTATTTT. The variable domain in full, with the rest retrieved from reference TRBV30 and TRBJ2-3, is SQTIHQWPATLVQPVGSPLSLECTVEGTSNPNLYWYRQAAGRGLQLLFYSVGIGQISSEVPQNLSASRPQDRQFILSSKKLLLSDSGFYLCAWSDELAGVSDTQYFGPGTRLTVL.

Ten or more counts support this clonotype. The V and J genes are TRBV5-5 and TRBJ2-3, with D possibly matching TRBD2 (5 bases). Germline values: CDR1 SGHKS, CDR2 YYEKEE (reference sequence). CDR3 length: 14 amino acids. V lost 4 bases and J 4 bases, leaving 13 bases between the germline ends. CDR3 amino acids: CASSRTGPPDTQYF. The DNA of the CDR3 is TGTGCCAGCAGCCGGACTGGGCCCCCAGATACGCAGTATTTT.

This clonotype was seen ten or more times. CDR3 amino acids: CASSGTSGNYNEQFF. Here the CDR3 DNA reads TGTGCCAGCAGCGGGACTAGCGGGAATTACAATGAGCAGTTCTTC. The chain couples TRBV9 to TRBJ2-1; TRBD2 aligns across 12 bases. Germline V CDR1 and CDR2: SGDLS, YYNGEE. The CDR3 covers 15 residues. J was trimmed by 4 bases and V by 3 bases; bases with no gene match: 2. Full variable domain (remainder filled in from reference TRBV9 and TRBJ2-1): DSGVTQTPKHLITATGQRVTLRCSPRSGDLSVYWYQQSLDQGLQFLIQYYNGEERAKGNILERFSAQQFPDLHSELNLSSLELGDSALYFCASSGTSGNYNEQFFGPGTRLTVL.

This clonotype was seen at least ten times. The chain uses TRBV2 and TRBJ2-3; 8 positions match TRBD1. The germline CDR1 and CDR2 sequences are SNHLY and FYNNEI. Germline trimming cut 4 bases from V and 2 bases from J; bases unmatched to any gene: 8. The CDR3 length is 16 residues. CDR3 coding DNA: TGTGCCAGCAGTGGGGATAAGGGACAGGTCACAGATACGCAGTATTTT. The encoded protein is CASSGDKGQVTDTQYF.

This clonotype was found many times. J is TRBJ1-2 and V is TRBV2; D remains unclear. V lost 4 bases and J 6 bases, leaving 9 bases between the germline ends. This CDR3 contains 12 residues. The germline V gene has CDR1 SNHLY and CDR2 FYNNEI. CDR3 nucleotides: TGTGCCAGCAGTGGATTTAGGAATGGCTACACCTTC. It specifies CASSGFRNGYTF. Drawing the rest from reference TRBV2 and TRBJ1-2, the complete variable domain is EPEVTQTPSHQVTQMGQEVILRCVPISNHLYFYWYRQILGQKVEFLVSFYNNEISEKSEIFDDQFSVERPDGSNFTLKIRSTKLEDSAMYFCASSGFRNGYTFGSGTRLTVV.

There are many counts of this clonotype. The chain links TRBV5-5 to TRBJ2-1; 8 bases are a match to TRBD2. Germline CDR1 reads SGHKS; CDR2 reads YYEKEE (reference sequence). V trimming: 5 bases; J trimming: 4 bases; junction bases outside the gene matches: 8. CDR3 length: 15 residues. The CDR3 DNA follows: TGTGCCAGCAGTCTAACTAGCGGCCCATACAATGAGCAGTTCTTC. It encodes CASSLTSGPYNEQFF. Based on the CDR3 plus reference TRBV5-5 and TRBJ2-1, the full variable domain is DAGVTQSPTHLIKTRGQQVTLRCSPISGHKSVSWYQQVLGQGPQFIFQYYEKEERGRGNFPDRFSARQFPNYSSELNVNALLLGDSALYLCASSLTSGPYNEQFFGPGTRLTVL.

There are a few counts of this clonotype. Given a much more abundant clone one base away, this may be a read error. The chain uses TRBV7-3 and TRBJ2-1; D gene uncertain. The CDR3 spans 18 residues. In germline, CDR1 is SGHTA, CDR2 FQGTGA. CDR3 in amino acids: CASNEESKYLILYNERFF. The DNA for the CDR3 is TGTGCCAGCAACGAGGAAAGTAAGTATTTGATCCTCTACAATGAGCGGTTCTTC.

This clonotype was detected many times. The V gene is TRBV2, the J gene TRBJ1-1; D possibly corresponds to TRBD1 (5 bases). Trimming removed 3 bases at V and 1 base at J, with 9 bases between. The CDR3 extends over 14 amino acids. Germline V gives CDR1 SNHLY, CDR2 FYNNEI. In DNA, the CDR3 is TGTGCCAGCAGTGAGTGGGGCCCGAACACTGAAGCTTTCTTT. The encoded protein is CASSEWGPNTEAFF.

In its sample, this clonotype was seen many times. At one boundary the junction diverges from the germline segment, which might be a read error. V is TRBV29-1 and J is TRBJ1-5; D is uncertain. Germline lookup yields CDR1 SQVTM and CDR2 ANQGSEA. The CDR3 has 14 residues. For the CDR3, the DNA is TGCAGCGTTAAAGACCGACTCCCCAATCAGCCCCAGCATTTT. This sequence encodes CSVKDRLPNQPQHF.